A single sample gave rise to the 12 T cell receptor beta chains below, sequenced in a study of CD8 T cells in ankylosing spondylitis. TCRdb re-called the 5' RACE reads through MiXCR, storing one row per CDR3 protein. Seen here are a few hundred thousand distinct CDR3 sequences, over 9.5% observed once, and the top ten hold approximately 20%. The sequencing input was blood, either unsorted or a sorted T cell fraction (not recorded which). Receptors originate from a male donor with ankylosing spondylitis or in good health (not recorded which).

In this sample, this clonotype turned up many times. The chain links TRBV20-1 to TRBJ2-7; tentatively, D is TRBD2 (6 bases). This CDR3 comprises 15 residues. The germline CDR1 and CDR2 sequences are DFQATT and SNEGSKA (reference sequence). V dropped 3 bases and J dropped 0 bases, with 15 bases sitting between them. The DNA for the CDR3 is TGCAGTGCTAGTGCCCCCCGGGGGAACTCCTACGAGCAGTACTTC. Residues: CSASAPRGNSYEQYF.

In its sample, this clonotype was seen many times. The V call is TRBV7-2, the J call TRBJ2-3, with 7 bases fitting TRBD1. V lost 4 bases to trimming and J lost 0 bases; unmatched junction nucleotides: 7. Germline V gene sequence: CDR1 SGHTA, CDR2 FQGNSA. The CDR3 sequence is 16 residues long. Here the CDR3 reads CASSSGDSRSTDTQYF. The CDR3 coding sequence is TGTGCCAGCAGCTCCGGGGACAGCCGGAGCACAGATACGCAGTATTTT.

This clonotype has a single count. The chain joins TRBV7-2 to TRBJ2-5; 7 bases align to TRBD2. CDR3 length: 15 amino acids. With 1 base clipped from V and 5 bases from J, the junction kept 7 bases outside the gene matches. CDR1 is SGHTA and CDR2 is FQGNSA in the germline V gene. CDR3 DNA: TGTGCCAGCAGCTTAGTCTGGGGGGGAGATGAGACCCAGTACTTC. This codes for CASSLVWGGDETQYF.

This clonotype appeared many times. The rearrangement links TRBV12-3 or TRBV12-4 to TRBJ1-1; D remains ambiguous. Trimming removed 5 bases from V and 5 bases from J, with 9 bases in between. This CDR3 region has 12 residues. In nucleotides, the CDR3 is TGTGCCAGCAGTGCTACGCGGACTGAAGCTTTCTTT. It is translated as CASSATRTEAFF.

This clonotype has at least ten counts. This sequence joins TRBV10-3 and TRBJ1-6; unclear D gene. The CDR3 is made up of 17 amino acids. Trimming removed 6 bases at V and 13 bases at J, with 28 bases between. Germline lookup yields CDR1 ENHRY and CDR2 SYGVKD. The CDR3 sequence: CAISDTLLPGGEAPLHF. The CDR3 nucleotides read TGTGCCATCAGCGATACCCTATTGCCCGGTGGGGAAGCTCCCCTCCACTTT.

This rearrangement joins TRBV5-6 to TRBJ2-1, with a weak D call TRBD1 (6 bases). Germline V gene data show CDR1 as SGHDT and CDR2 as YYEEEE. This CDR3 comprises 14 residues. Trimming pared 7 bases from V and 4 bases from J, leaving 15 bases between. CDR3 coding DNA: TGTGCCAGCGGACTCCGGACAGCTTACAATGAGCAGTTCTTC. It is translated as CASGLRTAYNEQFF.

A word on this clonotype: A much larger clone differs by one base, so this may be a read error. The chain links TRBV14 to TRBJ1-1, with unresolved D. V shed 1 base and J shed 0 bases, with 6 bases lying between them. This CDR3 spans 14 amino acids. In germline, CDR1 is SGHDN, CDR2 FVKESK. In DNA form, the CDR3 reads TGTGCCAGCAGCCAAGCCTCGGTGAACACTGAAGCTTTCTTT. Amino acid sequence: CASSQASVNTEAFF.

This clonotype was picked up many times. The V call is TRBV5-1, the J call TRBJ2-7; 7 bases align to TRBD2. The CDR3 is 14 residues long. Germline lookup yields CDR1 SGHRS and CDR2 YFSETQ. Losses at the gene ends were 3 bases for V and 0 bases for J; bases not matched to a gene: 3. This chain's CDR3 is CASSSSGNSYEQYF. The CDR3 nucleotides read TGCGCCAGCAGCTCTAGCGGAAACTCCTACGAGCAGTACTTC.

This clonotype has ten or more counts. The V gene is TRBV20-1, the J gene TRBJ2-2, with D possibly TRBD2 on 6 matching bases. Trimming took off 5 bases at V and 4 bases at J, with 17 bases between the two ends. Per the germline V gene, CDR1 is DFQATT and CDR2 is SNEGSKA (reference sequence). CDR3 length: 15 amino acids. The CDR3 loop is CSARPFLGGTGELFF. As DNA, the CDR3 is TGCAGTGCTCGCCCGTTCCTGGGGGGCACCGGGGAGCTGTTTTTT.

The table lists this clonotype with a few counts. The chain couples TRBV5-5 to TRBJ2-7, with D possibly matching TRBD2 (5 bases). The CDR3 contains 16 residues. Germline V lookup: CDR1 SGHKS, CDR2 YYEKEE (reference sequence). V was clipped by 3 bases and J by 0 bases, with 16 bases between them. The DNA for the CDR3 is TGTGCCAGCAGCTCCCCGGGAAGAGGGAACTCCTACGAGCAGTACTTC. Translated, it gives CASSSPGRGNSYEQYF.

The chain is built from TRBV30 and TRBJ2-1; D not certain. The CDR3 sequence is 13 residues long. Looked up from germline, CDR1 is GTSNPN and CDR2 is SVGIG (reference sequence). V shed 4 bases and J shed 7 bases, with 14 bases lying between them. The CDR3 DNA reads TGTGCCTGGACCGAACCACACAGAAATGAGCAGTTCTTC. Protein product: CAWTEPHRNEQFF. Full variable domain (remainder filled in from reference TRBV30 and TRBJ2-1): SQTIHQWPATLVQPVGSPLSLECTVEGTSNPNLYWYRQAAGRGLQLLFYSVGIGQISSEVPQNLSASRPQDRQFILSSKKLLLSDSGFYLCAWTEPHRNEQFFGPGTRLTVL.

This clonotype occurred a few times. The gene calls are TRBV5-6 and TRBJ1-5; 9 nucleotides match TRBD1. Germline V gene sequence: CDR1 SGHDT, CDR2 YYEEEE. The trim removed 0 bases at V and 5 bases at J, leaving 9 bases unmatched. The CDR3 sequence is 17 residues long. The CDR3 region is CASSLAFGTGKDQPQHF. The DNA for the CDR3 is TGTGCCAGCAGCTTGGCCTTTGGGACAGGGAAAGATCAGCCCCAGCATTTT.